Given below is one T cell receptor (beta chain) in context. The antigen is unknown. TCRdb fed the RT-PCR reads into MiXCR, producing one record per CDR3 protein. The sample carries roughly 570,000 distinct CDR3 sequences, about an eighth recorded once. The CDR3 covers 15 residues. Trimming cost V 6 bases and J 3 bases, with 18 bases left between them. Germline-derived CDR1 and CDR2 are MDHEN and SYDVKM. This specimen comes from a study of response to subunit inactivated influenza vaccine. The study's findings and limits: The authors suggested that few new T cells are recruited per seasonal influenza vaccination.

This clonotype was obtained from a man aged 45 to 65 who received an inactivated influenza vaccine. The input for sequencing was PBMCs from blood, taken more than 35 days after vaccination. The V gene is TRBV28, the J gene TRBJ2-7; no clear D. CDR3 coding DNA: TGTGCCAGCAGCAGCAGGATCGACTTCATCTACGAGCAGTACTTC. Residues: CASSSRIDFIYEQYF.